The rows below give T cell receptor beta chains drawn from one sample of a study of T cell repertoires in cytomegalovirus infection. One entry per CDR3 protein, called by TCRdb with MiXCR from the reads. Altogether 230,000 or so distinct CDR3 sequences are present, 15% to 20% being singletons, with the ten largest covering around half. Material for sequencing was CD8+ T cells from PBMCs. These receptors all come from a human donor in good health (CMV status not recorded). Some clones in this sample may be carry-over from other donors' samples. CDR3s include the opening cysteine and the closing phenylalanine or tryptophan. The D gene is left open where the match is weak. Clone sizes are given selectively: once, few, many, or a class where the clone is expanded.

D gene	clone size	V gene	J gene	CDR3 protein	CDR3 DNA
TRBD1	few	TRBV19	TRBJ1-6	CASSPGTAFSYNSPLHF	TGTGCCAGTAGTCCCGGGACAGCTTTCTCCTATAATTCACCCCTCCACTTT
-	-	TRBV29-1	TRBJ1-1	CSGRANTEAFF	TGCAGCGGACGGGCGAACACTGAAGCTTTCTTT
-	-	TRBV4-2	TRBJ1-1	CASSQVGWTDTEAFF	TGTGCCAGCAGCCAAGTTGGGTGGACGGACACTGAAGCTTTCTTT
-	many	TRBV7-8	TRBJ1-2	CASSLDYGRLGNPRNYGYTF	TGTGCCAGCAGCTTGGACTATGGGAGGCTAGGCAACCCACGGAACTATGGCTACACCTTC
TRBD2	few	TRBV4-3	TRBJ2-1	CASSQDRLAGAGEQFF	TGCGCCAGCAGCCAAGATCGACTAGCGGGGGCTGGTGAGCAGTTCTTC
-	once	TRBV9	TRBJ1-1	CASSAGTTTEAFF	TGTGCCAGCAGCGCCGGGACGACGACTGAAGCTTTCTTT
TRBD1	-	TRBV20-1	TRBJ2-5	CSARAQGAWEETQYF	TGCAGTGCTAGAGCCCAGGGGGCGTGGGAAGAGACCCAGTACTTC
TRBD1	few	TRBV10-3	TRBJ2-1	CAYRTGSTNEQFF	TGTGCCTACAGGACAGGGTCTACTAATGAGCAGTTCTTC
-	few	TRBV2	TRBJ1-1	CASSEWGEVKAFF	TGTGCCAGCAGTGAATGGGGCGAGGTGAAAGCTTTCTTT
-	-	TRBV4-1	TRBJ2-2	CASSLGDGYTGELFF	TGCGCCAGCAGCCTTGGGGACGGGTACACCGGGGAGCTGTTTTTT
TRBD1	-	TRBV28	TRBJ1-2	CAIQFSRVDRGIYGYTF	TGTGCCATCCAGTTTTCCCGAGTTGACAGGGGGATCTATGGCTACACCTTC
TRBD2	-	TRBV27	TRBJ2-5	CASSSLAGVTGGTQYF	TGTGCCAGCAGTTCCCTAGCGGGGGTCACGGGTGGGACCCAGTACTTC
-	many	TRBV7-2	TRBJ1-2	CASSLAGGPRGYTF	TGTGCCAGCAGCTTAGCGGGGGGTCCAAGGGGCTACACCTTC
-	-	TRBV28	TRBJ1-1	CASSPISLLQVRGFRTEAFF	TGTGCCAGCAGTCCCATATCCCTTTTACAGGTCCGCGGTTTTAGGACTGAAGCTTTCTTT
-	-	TRBV29-1	TRBJ2-7	CSVEDVADEQYF	TGCAGCGTTGAAGATGTGGCGGACGAGCAGTACTTC
-	-	TRBV4-3	TRBJ1-1	CASSQNHRMEAFF	TGCGCCAGCAGCCAAAACCACAGAATGGAAGCTTTCTTT
TRBD2	-	TRBV20-1	TRBJ2-5	CSAETSGGGETQYF	TGCAGTGCTGAGACTAGCGGGGGAGGAGAGACCCAGTACTTC
-	many	TRBV7-8	TRBJ2-2	CASNDRQAPTGELFF	TGTGCCAGCAACGACAGACAGGCCCCCACCGGGGAGCTGTTTTTT
TRBD1	many	TRBV7-9	TRBJ1-2	CASSSGGQGNFYGYTF	TGTGCCAGCAGCTCGGGGGGACAGGGTAACTTCTATGGCTACACCTTC
TRBD1	many	TRBV20-1	TRBJ2-1	CSARDIDRVHEQFF	TGCAGTGCTAGAGACATCGACAGGGTCCATGAGCAGTTCTTC
-	few	TRBV4-1	TRBJ1-1	CASSQGLARNTEAFF	TGCGCCAGCAGCCAAGGACTGGCGCGGAACACTGAAGCTTTCTTT
-	few	TRBV7-9	TRBJ1-1	CASSLVQAEAFF	TGTGCCAGCAGCTTAGTGCAGGCTGAAGCTTTCTTT
TRBD2	many	TRBV7-2	TRBJ2-1	CASSARGGGGANEQFF	TGTGCCAGCAGCGCCCGGGGGGGCGGGGGGGCGAATGAGCAGTTCTTC
TRBD1	many	TRBV12-3/TRBV12-4	TRBJ1-3	CASSFLSGGALAGNTIYF	TGTGCCAGCAGTTTTCTGTCAGGGGGCGCTTTGGCTGGAAACACCATATATTTT
-	few	TRBV20-1	TRBJ1-1	CSAREEQGSLAEAFF	TGCAGTGCTAGAGAGGAGCAGGGGTCCTTGGCTGAAGCTTTCTTT
-	few	TRBV19	TRBJ1-2	CASSAGTGYGYTF	TGTGCCAGTAGTGCCGGGACCGGCTATGGCTACACCTTC
TRBD1	-	TRBV6-2/TRBV6-3	TRBJ2-3	CASSGQGATDTQYF	TGTGCCAGCAGTGGACAGGGGGCTACAGATACGCAGTATTTT
-	-	TRBV7-3	TRBJ1-4	CASSLTRRGLNEKLFF	TGTGCCAGCAGCTTAACCCGCAGGGGTTTAAATGAAAAACTGTTTTTT
-	-	TRBV7-8	TRBJ1-1	CASSLVEGSSEAFF	TGTGCCAGCAGCTTAGTGGAGGGGTCCTCGGAAGCTTTCTTT
-	few	TRBV6-2/TRBV6-3	TRBJ2-2	CASSPATSTGELFF	TGTGCCAGCAGCCCGGCGACATCCACCGGGGAGCTGTTTTTT
-	many	TRBV11-1	TRBJ2-1	CASSLVYGGLPTHNEQFF	TGTGCCAGCAGCTTAGTCTACGGGGGCCTCCCCACACACAATGAGCAGTTCTTC
-	few	TRBV25-1	TRBJ1-1	CASSEYFADSGEAFF	TGTGCCAGCAGTGAATACTTTGCGGACAGTGGTGAAGCTTTCTTT
-	many	TRBV6-5	TRBJ1-2	CASRSNTGHGYTF	TGTGCCAGCAGGTCTAACACCGGGCATGGCTACACCTTC
-	few	TRBV2	TRBJ2-5	CASSESGQLDGETQYF	TGTGCCAGCAGTGAATCTGGGCAGTTGGACGGAGAGACCCAGTACTTC
TRBD1	few	TRBV27	TRBJ2-1	CASSLYGPGRGLRNEQFF	TGTGCCAGCAGTTTATATGGCCCCGGCAGGGGGCTTCGGAATGAGCAGTTCTTC
-	many	TRBV5-5	TRBJ1-5	CASSLEFTGQPQHF	TGTGCCAGCAGCTTGGAATTTACAGGTCAGCCCCAGCATTTT
-	few	TRBV27	TRBJ1-1	CASRTVGSTNTEAFF	TGTGCCAGCAGAACCGTCGGATCCACTAACACTGAAGCTTTCTTT
-	-	TRBV19	TRBJ1-2	CASRRRADATFFGYTF	TGTGCCAGTAGGCGGAGGGCGGACGCTACTTTCTTTGGCTACACCTTC
-	-	TRBV6-6	TRBJ1-2	CASSYSGTDHSYGYTF	TGTGCCAGCAGTTACTCGGGGACGGATCACTCCTATGGCTACACCTTC
TRBD2	few	TRBV4-1	TRBJ2-1	CASSQEGLAGMFF	TGCGCCAGCAGCCAAGAGGGGCTAGCGGGGATGTTCTTC
-	once	TRBV9	TRBJ2-7	CASSPRDRYLFEQYF	TGTGCCAGCAGCCCCCGCGACAGGTATCTCTTCGAGCAGTACTTC
-	few	TRBV28	TRBJ2-5	CASSLLAGQETQYF	TGTGCCAGCAGTTTATTGGCAGGACAAGAGACCCAGTACTTC
TRBD1	-	TRBV7-9	TRBJ2-3	CASSTRQGRTDTQYF	TGTGCCAGCAGCACACGACAGGGACGCACAGATACGCAGTATTTT